The sample holds one count of the clone carrying this T cell receptor (beta chain). What it recognizes is unknown. The assay was immunoSEQ multiplex PCR, and TCRdb's table has in-frame clones only and misses some. The data hold roughly 130,000 clones, with about nine tenths observed a single time. The source of the sample is a study of cytomegalovirus exposure and HLA in healthy donors. Study results and limitations: Altogether, 150 to 200 TCR beta chains were recorded as cytomegalovirus-associated. The classifier reportedly diagnosed cytomegalovirus status with high specificity and sensitivity. CMV antigen specificity was confirmed in vitro for three CMV-associated chains.

The CDR3 length is 16 residues. V was pared by 2 bases and J by 3 bases, with 5 bases of the junction left unmatched. CDR1 is MNHNS and CDR2 is SASEGT in the germline V gene. The chain recombines TRBV6-1 with TRBJ2-7, with TRBD1 matching over 12 bases. Sequenced input: PBMCs. The source is a woman younger than 45 in good health and CMV-seropositive. CDR3 nucleotides: TGTGCCAGCAGTGAAAGGGGACAGGGGGCATACTACGAGCAGTACTTC. Translated, it gives CASSERGQGAYYEQYF.